Sequencing of this TCR beta chain was carried out in a study of T cells in Graves' hyperthyroidism and ophthalmopathy. This clonotype was counted ten times or more. The investigators amplified TCR beta CDR3 regions from RNA transcripts. Primed by the HTBI set, a first-round RT-PCR was run on the TCR CDR3. TCRdb processed the multiplex PCR reads anew with MiXCR; each CDR3 protein has one entry. The table includes a few hundred thousand distinct CDR3 sequences, around 18% detected once. Sequenced: blood. This TCR was recovered from a man aged 18 to 35 with Graves' ophthalmopathy.

The DNA of the CDR3 is TGTGCCAGCAGCTTCGACCGTCGGGGCTACACCTTC. Its protein product is CASSFDRRGYTF. J is TRBJ1-2 and V is TRBV5-5, with unresolved D. Trimming shortened V by 2 bases and J by 8 bases, and 10 bases separated the two germline ends. This CDR3 has 12 residues. The germline gives CDR1 SGHKS, CDR2 YYEKEE (reference sequence).